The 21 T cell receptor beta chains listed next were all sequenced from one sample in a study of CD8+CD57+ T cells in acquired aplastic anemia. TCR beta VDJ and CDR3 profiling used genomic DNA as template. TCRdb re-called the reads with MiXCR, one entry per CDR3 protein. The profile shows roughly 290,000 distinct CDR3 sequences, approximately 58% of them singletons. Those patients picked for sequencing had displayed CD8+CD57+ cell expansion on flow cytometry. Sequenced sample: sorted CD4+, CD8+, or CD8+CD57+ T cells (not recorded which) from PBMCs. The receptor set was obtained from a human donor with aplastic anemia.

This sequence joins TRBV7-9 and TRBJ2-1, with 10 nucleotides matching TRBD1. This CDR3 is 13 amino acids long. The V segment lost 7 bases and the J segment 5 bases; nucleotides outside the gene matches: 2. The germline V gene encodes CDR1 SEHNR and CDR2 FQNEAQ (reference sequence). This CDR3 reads CASTGQGDNEQFF. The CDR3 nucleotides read TGTGCCAGCACCGGACAGGGGGACAATGAGCAGTTCTTC.

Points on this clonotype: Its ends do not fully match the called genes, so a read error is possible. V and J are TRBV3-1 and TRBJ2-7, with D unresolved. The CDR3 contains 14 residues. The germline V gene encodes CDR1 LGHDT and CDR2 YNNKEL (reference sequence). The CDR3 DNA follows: TGTGCCAGCGGCCAAGATTTCGGCGTCTACGAGCAGTACTTC. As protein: CASGQDFGVYEQYF.

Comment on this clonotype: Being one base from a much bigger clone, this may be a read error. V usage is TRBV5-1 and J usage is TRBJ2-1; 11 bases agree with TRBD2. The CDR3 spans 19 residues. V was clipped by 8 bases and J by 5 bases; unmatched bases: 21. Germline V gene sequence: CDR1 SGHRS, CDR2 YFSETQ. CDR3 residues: CARSPRGSGRVPSNNEQFF. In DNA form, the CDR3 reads TGCGCCAGAAGCCCTCGGGGTAGCGGGAGGGTGCCCTCAAACAATGAGCAGTTCTTC.

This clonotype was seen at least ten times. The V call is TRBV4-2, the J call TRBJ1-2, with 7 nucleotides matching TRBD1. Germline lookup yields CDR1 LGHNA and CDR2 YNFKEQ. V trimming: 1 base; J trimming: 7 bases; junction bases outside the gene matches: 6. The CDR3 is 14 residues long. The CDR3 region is CASSQAGGGSGYTF. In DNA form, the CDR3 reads TGTGCCAGCAGCCAAGCCGGAGGGGGCTCTGGCTACACCTTC.

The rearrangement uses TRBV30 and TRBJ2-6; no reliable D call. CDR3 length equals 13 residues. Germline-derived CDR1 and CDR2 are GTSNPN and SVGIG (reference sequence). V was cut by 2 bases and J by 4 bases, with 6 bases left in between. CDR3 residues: CAWSRTGANVLTF. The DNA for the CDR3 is TGTGCCTGGAGTCGTACGGGGGCCAACGTCCTGACTTTC.

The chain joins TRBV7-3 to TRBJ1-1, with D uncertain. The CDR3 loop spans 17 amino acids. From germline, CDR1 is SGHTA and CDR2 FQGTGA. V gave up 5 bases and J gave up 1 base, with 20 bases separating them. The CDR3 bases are TGTGCCAGCAGCCTAGGAGAATTGACGGTTAAGAACACTGAAGCTTTCTTT. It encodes CASSLGELTVKNTEAFF.

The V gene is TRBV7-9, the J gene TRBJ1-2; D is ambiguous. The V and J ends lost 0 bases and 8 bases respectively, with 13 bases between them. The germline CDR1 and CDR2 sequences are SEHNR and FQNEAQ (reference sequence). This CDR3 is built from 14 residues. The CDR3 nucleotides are TGTGCCAGCAGCTTAGCGGGGTCAGGTTGGGGCTACACCTTC. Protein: CASSLAGSGWGYTF.

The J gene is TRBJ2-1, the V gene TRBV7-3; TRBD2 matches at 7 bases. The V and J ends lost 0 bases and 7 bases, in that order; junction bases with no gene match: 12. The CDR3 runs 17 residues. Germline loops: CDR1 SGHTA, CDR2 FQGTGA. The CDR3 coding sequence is TGTGCCAGCAGCTTAACGGGAATGGGAGGGCTATATAATGAGCAGTTCTTC. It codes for CASSLTGMGGLYNEQFF.

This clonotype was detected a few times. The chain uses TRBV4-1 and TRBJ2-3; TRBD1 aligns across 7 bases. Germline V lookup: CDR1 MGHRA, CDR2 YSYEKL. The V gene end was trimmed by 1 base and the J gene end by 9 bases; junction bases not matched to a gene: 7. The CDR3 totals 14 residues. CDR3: CASSQGRQGETQYF. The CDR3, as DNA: TGCGCCAGCAGCCAAGGGCGGCAGGGGGAAACGCAGTATTTT.

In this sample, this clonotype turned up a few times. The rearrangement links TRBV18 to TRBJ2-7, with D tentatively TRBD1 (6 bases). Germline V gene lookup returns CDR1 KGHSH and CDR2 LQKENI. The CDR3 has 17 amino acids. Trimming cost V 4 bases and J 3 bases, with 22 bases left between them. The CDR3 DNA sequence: TGTGCCAGCTCACTAGGGAGTGGGGGCAGCTCTCTCTACGAGCAGTACTTC. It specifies CASSLGSGGSSLYEQYF.

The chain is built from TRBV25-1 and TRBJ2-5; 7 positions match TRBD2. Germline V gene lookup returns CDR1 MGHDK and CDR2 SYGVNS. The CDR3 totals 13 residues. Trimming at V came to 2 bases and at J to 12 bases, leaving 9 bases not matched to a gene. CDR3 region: CASSEASGNPKYF. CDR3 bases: TGTGCCAGCAGTGAAGCCAGCGGGAACCCAAAGTACTTC.

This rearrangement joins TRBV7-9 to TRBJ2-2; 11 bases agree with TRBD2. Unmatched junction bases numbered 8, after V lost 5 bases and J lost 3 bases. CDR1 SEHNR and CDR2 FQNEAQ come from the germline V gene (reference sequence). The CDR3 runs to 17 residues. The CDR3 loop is CASSPASGGYDTGELFF. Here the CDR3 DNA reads TGTGCCAGCAGCCCCGCTAGCGGGGGGTATGACACCGGGGAGCTGTTTTTT.

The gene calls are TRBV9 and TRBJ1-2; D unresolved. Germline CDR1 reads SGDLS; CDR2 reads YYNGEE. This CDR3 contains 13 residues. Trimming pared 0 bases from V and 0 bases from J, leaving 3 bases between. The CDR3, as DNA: TGTGCCAGCAGCGTAGTGCCTAACTATGGCTACACCTTC. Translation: CASSVVPNYGYTF.

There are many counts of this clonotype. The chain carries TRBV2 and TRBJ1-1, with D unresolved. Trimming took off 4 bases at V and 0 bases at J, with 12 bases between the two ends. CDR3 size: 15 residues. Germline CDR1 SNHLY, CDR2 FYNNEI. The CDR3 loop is CASSAGSLMNTEAFF. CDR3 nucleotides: TGTGCCAGCAGTGCAGGTAGTCTCATGAACACTGAAGCTTTCTTT.

This chain's CDR3 is CASSLSRQTYEQYF. The CDR3 DNA sequence: TGTGCCAGCAGCTTAAGTCGGCAGACCTACGAGCAGTACTTC. This sequence joins TRBV13 and TRBJ2-7; no clear D gene. V lost 2 bases and J 2 bases, leaving 10 bases between the germline ends. Germline V gene sequence: CDR1 PRHDT, CDR2 FYEKMQ (reference sequence). The CDR3 is 14 residues long.

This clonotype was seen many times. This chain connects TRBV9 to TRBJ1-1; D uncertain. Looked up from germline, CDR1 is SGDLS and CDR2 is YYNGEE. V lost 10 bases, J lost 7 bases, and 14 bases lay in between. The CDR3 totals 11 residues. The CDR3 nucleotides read TGTGCCGGAGGCCCGAGAAATGAAGCTTTCTTT. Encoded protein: CAGGPRNEAFF.

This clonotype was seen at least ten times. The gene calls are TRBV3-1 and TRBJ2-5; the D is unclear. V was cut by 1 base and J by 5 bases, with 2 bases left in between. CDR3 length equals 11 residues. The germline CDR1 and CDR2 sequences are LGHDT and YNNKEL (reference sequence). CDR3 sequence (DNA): TGTGCCAGCAGCCAAGGGGAGACCCAGTACTTC. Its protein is CASSQGETQYF.

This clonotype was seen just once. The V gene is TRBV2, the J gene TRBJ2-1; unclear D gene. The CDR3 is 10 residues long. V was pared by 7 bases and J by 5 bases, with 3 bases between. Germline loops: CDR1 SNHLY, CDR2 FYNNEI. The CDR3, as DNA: TGTGCCAGCAAAGACAATGAGCAGTTCTTC. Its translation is CASKDNEQFF.

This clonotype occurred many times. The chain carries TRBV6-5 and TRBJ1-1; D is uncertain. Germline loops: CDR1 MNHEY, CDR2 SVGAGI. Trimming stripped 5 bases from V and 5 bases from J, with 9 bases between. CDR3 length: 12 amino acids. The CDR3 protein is CASSEGRTEAFF. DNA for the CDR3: TGTGCCAGCAGTGAGGGCAGGACTGAAGCTTTCTTT.

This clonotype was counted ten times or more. The CDR3, as DNA: TGTGCCAGCAGTTACCCGGCGGACAGGGGCTATGGCTACACCTTC. Protein product: CASSYPADRGYGYTF. The chain joins TRBV6-2 or TRBV6-3 to TRBJ1-2, with TRBD1 matching 9 bases. Germline CDR1 reads MNHEY; CDR2 reads SVGEGT. CDR3 length: 15 amino acids. J lost 4 bases, V lost 2 bases, and 5 bases had no gene match.

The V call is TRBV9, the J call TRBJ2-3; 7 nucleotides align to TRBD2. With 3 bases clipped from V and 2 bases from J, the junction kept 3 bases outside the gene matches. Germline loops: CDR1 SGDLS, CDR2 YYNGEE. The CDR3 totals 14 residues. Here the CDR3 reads CASSARELTDTQYF. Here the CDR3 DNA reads TGTGCCAGCAGCGCGCGGGAGCTCACAGATACGCAGTATTTT.